The sequence of this T cell receptor (beta chain) was determined in a study of shared clonotypes between healthy human individuals. Sequenced by immunoSEQ multiplex PCR; TCRdb stores in-frame clones only, minus some. This repertoire shows approximately 980,000 clones, approximately 76% found once; its top ten account for approximately 1.5%. Germline V gene data show CDR1 as SGHDT and CDR2 as YYEEEE. The junction had 6 bases not matched to a gene; V was cut back by 0 bases and J by 0 bases. This CDR3 spans 18 amino acids. The sample comprised memory CD4+ T cells sorted from blood. Subset here: CD45RA-negative fraction. The gene calls are TRBV5-6 and TRBJ2-3; 11 bases match TRBD2. This TCR derives from a man aged 18 to 30 in good health. The CDR3 bases are TGTGCCAGCAGCTTGGTTGGTAGCGGGGGGGCTAGCACAGATACGCAGTATTTT. Translating gives CASSLVGSGGASTDTQYF.